This entry features one TCR beta chain sequence. No antigen is known for it. TCRdb reprocessed the 5' RACE reads and reports one entry per CDR3 protein, with no DNA. The listing records approximately 460,000 distinct CDR3 sequences. The CDR3 is 15 residues long. Per germline, CDR1 LGHNA and CDR2 YSLEER. This sample stems from a study of T cells expressing NK-cell markers. Study background: In sorted CD3+CD56+NKG2C+, CD3+CD56+NKG2C- and CD3+CD56-NKG2C+ T cells, TCR beta repertoires were obtained. Study-level results: The study found dominant NKG2C+ clonotypes at about 1.0-7.0% of CD8+ T cells in over five donors.

The sequencing sample was made of blood T cells: a sorted CD56 or NKG2C T cell subset, CD4+ or CD8+ T cells, or bulk PBMC T cells (not recorded which). The origin of this receptor is a woman aged 18 to 75 in good health. The chain joins TRBV4-3 to TRBJ1-5; TCRdb's assignment of TRBD1 cannot be checked, as there is no DNA. The CDR3 sequence: CASSQSRVSSMPQHF.